The table lists the clone carrying this T cell receptor beta chain with many counts. Antigen specificity is unknown. The entire patient cohort was treatment-naive prior to thyroid surgery. These data originate in a study of metastatic and nonmetastatic thyroid tumors. Overall study: Comparison of repertoires was carried out across blood and tumor or nodule tissue from malignant and benign thyroid patients. Notes on the study in general: Within blood and tumor, benign nodules reportedly had significantly lower TCR beta diversity than malignant thyroid tumors did.

MiXCR was used by TCRdb to re-call the PCR reads. The data contain about 50,000 clones, roughly 20% of them singletons. CDR1 and CDR2 from the germline V gene are WNHNN and SYGVQD (reference sequence). Trimming left V 9 bases short and J 6 bases short, with 9 bases between. CDR3 size: 11 residues. Sequenced material: blood. The TCR originated in a female donor with papillary thyroid cancer or a benign thyroid nodule (not recorded which). Some clones in this sample may be carry-over from other donors' samples. The chain links TRBV10-1 to TRBJ2-1; D possibly corresponds to TRBD2 (5 bases). CDR3: CARRVFNEQFF. The CDR3 DNA reads as TGCGCCAGGCGGGTTTTCAATGAGCAGTTCTTC.